Listed below are T cell receptor beta chains from one sample, sequenced in a study of shared clonotypes between healthy human individuals. The data were produced by immunoSEQ multiplex PCR, yet TCRdb's version contains in-frame clones alone and is incomplete. This sample carries about 1.5 million clones, 95% to 97% of them seen once, and the ten largest clones take roughly 1.2%. Input material: naive CD4+ T cells sorted from blood. The receptors were sampled from a man aged 30 to 45 in good health. Both conserved end residues are part of each CDR3. Fields, in order: J gene, clone size, D gene, V gene, CDR3 DNA, CDR3 protein. The D gene is left open where the match is weak. A row's size may be missing; if present it is once, few, many or a size class.

TRBJ2-1,once,-,TRBV5-6,TGTGCCAGCAGCTTGTCGGGGTATGAGCAGTTCTTC,CASSLSGYEQFF
TRBJ2-5,-,TRBD2,TRBV7-7,TGTGCTAGCAGCTTAGCGGGAGGGGTGGAGACCCAGTACTTC,CASSLAGGVETQYF
TRBJ2-1,-,-,TRBV5-1,TGCGCCAGCAGCGCTCCGGGACGGATCTACAATGAGCAGTTCTTC,CASSAPGRIYNEQFF
TRBJ2-7,-,TRBD2,TRBV5-4,TGTGCCAGCAGCTGGGTCGGGAGGGCCGGGTACGAGCAGTACTTC,CASSWVGRAGYEQYF
TRBJ2-1,-,-,TRBV6-1,TGTGCCAGCAGTGAAGTATTTGGCAATGAGCAGTTCTTC,CASSEVFGNEQFF
TRBJ2-5,-,-,TRBV5-6,TGTGCCAGCAGGCCACTAGCAGGGGAGACCCAGTACTTC,CASRPLAGETQYF
TRBJ2-5,-,TRBD2,TRBV5-1,TGCGCCAGCAGCATCGGACTAGCGGGAGTGAAGACCCAGTACTTC,CASSIGLAGVKTQYF
TRBJ2-7,once,-,TRBV28,TGTGCCAGCACCTTAGCGGCTTCCTACGAGCAGTACTTC,CASTLAASYEQYF
TRBJ1-2,-,TRBD1,TRBV28,TGTGCCAGCAGCGCGCCATCTGGACAGGGCCTGGGCTATGGCTACACCTTC,CASSAPSGQGLGYGYTF
TRBJ2-1,-,TRBD2,TRBV4-2,TGTGCCAGCAGCCAAGAACACCGGGACTACTCCTACAATGAGCAGTTCTTC,CASSQEHRDYSYNEQFF
TRBJ1-5,-,-,TRBV19,TGTGCCAGTAGTATTTCGGACCAAACGGCCCAGCATTTT,CASSISDQTAQHF
TRBJ2-2,-,TRBD2,TRBV19,TGTGCCAGTAGTATACCCAGCGGGAGGGCTTACACCGGGGAGCTGTTTTTT,CASSIPSGRAYTGELFF
TRBJ2-4,-,TRBD1,TRBV18,TGTGCCAGCTCACCCTCCGGGACAGGGCTCCAAGGTGTCAAAAACATTCAGTACTTC,CASSPSGTGLQGVKNIQYF
TRBJ2-1,once,-,TRBV10-2,TGCGCCAGCAGATCATTTACATTCTATGAGCAGTTCTTC,CASRSFTFYEQFF
TRBJ2-2,-,TRBD1,TRBV19,TGTGCCAGTAGGAGGAGGATTAGACAGGGGGAATTGCACGGGGAGCTGTTTTTT,CASRRRIRQGELHGELFF
TRBJ2-3,-,TRBD1,TRBV28,TGTGCCAGCAGTCGACAGGGGGGTATAGATACGCAGTATTTT,CASSRQGGIDTQYF